The T cell receptor (beta chain) under discussion was sequenced for a study of a mutant IDH1 vaccine in newly diagnosed glioma. Germline loops: CDR1 SGHRS, CDR2 YFSETQ. The length of the CDR3 is 15 residues. V lost 0 bases to trimming and J lost 5 bases, with 11 bases between them. A few counts support this clone. Its antigen is still unknown. The time point here: week 5, during vaccination. A single vaccine dose contained 300 ug of mutant IDH1 20-mer peptide, and topical imiquimod was used with it. Sequenced by immunoSEQ multiplex PCR; TCRdb stores in-frame clones only, minus some. The table shows about 26,000 clones, with more than 65% occurring only once. Study-wide findings and caveats: Changes to the top peripheral T cell clonotypes appeared unrelated to pseudoprogression.

The sample here was PBMCs, taken from a glioma patient whose treatment included an IDH1 peptide vaccine. V and J are TRBV5-1 and TRBJ2-2, with TRBD2 as a possible D gene (6 bases). The sequence came from a man in his forties or fifties with glioma. Some clones in this sample may be carry-over from other donors' samples. This CDR3 is CASSLDGRGTGELFF. CDR3 bases: TGCGCCAGCAGCTTGGACGGTCGGGGGACCGGGGAGCTGTTTTTT.